These 2 T cell receptor beta chains came from one sample sequenced in a study of T cells in women clearing cervical HPV infection. Profiling relied on immunoSEQ multiplex PCR, and the TCRdb table lists in-frame clones only, not all of them. The specimen's table records approximately 18,000 clones. The sequenced sample was blood buffy coat. The receptors originated from a woman aged 18-70 years with a cervical HPV16 infection that either progressed to CIN3+ or cleared (not recorded which).

Concerning this clone itself: The read is 3 residues too short to cover the CDR3 end, so that end is filled in from the germline J gene. This chain links TRBV20-1 with TRBJ2-4; 7 positions match TRBD1. The germline V gene encodes CDR1 DFQATT and CDR2 SNEGSKA (reference sequence). V trimming: 5 bases; J trimming: 7 bases; junction bases outside the gene matches: 14. The CDR3 runs to 15 residues. The part of the CDR3 DNA that was read is TGCAGTGCTCCCCGACAGGGCCGGTGGGTGAACATT. It specifies CSAPRQGRWVNI. The CDR3, in full, reads CSAPRQGRWVNIQYF.

About this clone itself: The read halts 3 residues ahead of the CDR3 end, with the missing end drawn from the germline J gene. Other DNA sequences in the same sample also yield this CDR3. The rearrangement uses TRBV30 and TRBJ1-1; tentatively, D is TRBD1 (6 bases). V was pared by 3 bases and J by 5 bases, with 31 bases between. Germline lookup yields CDR1 GTSNPN and CDR2 SVGIG (reference sequence). The CDR3 totals 19 residues. CDR3 DNA, as far as it was read: TGTGCCTGGAGCCCACGAGCTATACAGGGAGTTAAGGGGGATACTGAA. Protein: CAWSPRAIQGVKGDTE. Given in full, the CDR3 is CAWSPRAIQGVKGDTEAFF.